What follows is one TCR beta chain and its context. No cognate antigen has been identified for it. Base qualities are not recorded, but no much larger clone differs from it by a single base. TCRbeta CDR3 regions were amplified from genomic DNA using the immunoSEQ Assay, a bias-controlled multiplex PCR. In the authors' own workflow: Within the assay, amplification of reference gene primers was used to estimate how many nucleated cells each sample contained. To quantify the absolute abundance of each unique TCRbeta CDR3 rearrangement, sequence reads were collapsed and filtered. Productive Simpson clonality was computed per sample as the square root of Simpson's diversity index over productive rearrangements. TCRdb retrieved this table from immuneACCESS and kept in-frame rearrangements only. Not all clones are present; in checked studies, unresolved V genes account for under half, and no reason is known for the remainder. That table furnishes V, J and clone size, whereas the DNA furnished D and trimming. Within this sample are around 250,000 clones, with 86% of them counted one time only. The top ten hold 3.6% of the sample.

From the cysteine up to the phenylalanine, the CDR3 has a length of 14 residues. The CDR3 DNA has 42 bases and is translated from base 1. Sequences WSHSY (CDR1) and SAAADI (CDR2) are obtained from the germline V gene. The junction shows trimming of 6 bases on V and 7 bases on J, plus 15 bases between the germline ends. This record comes from a study of blood T cell repertoires in COVID-19 (TCRdb year 2020). Background on the whole study: Samples covering the acute and convalescent phases of COVID-19 were provided by collaborators in the United States, Italy and Spain. The material from the prospective study consisted of cDNA or gDNA derived from T cells, B-cell-depleted T cells, or PBMCs. The dataset comprised deeply sampled blood TCRbeta repertoires from subjects exposed to, actively infected with, or recovered from COVID-19. The repertoires were released in a freely available public database meant as a resource for research on the immune response to SARS-CoV-2. Samples were obtained from the ongoing ImmuneRACE study (first 160 participants) and from 1,254 subjects provided by 6 global collaborators. Sample metadata almost always included a de-identified subject ID, COVID-19 status, age in years and sex. Where available, HLA class I and class II types were obtained from metadata supplied by the sample provider rather than from assay-based typing.

Each collaborating institution followed its own protocols to collect whole blood in K2EDTA tubes. Collaborator samples were shipped for TCRbeta analysis as frozen whole blood, isolated PBMCs, or DNA extracted from either sample type. Beyond this particular receptor, the publication reports: Clinical and demographic metadata were provided uncurated, with the amount varying by source and participant.

The source material was peripheral blood. The sequence derives from a man in his late teens or twenties with active or convalescent COVID-19. The chain joins TRBV10-2 to TRBJ1-4; the best D guess is TRBD1, with 5 bases matching. The nucleotides are TGCGCCAGCAGCTCCGGGGGAAGAGGTGAAAAACTGTTTTTT. It codes for CASSSGGRGEKLFF.